A selection of T cell receptor beta chains follows, all from one sample in a study of glioma-infiltrating T cells after dendritic cell vaccination. The assay was immunoSEQ multiplex PCR, and TCRdb's table has in-frame clones only and misses some. The sample includes about 100,000 clones, 80% of them seen just once. The source was blood, collected after dendritic cell vaccination. All receptors come from a human donor with glioblastoma. Both conserved end residues are trimmed from each CDR3. For some rows the clone size is stated as once, few or many, or as a class when expanded; others skip it.

cdr3_aa	j_call	clone_size	v_call
ASSSPGQGSPYEQY	TRBJ2-7	.	TRBV13
ASSLEQGAYEQY	TRBJ2-7	few	TRBV5-1
ASNPTGVTDTQY	TRBJ2-3	.	TRBV28
ASSYGESYGYT	TRBJ1-2	few	TRBV6-6
ASSSGLNQPQH	TRBJ1-5	.	TRBV7-8
ASRRDRVDGYT	TRBJ1-2	.	TRBV6-5
SVAQSGENEQF	TRBJ2-1	.	TRBV29-1
ASSAWTGGHSGNTIY	TRBJ1-3	.	TRBV9
ASRSQQGRVTSGANVLT	TRBJ2-6	.	TRBV5-4
ASSVGTSGSRVETQY	TRBJ2-5	once	TRBV5-1
ASSLVATRGTGELF	TRBJ2-2	.	TRBV7-8
ASGLSKWETQY	TRBJ2-5	once	TRBV28
ASSVISGRPTYNEQF	TRBJ2-1	few	TRBV2
ASSRGGRSPYEQY	TRBJ2-7	.	TRBV5-6
ASSTRTYYEQY	TRBJ2-7	.	TRBV7-8
ASSEDDRGGYT	TRBJ1-2	.	TRBV2
ASSEGPNYGYT	TRBJ1-2	.	TRBV19
ASSLTQGAIKGYT	TRBJ1-2	once	TRBV7-8
ARRPWDEQY	TRBJ2-7	.	TRBV23-1
AISTGGVQPQH	TRBJ1-5	.	TRBV28
ASRGVWASGINEQF	TRBJ2-1	.	TRBV19
ASSWAQWTSGRTEQF	TRBJ2-1	few	TRBV5-1
ASTGRSYNEQF	TRBJ2-1	.	TRBV30
AISDTGSPGELF	TRBJ2-2	.	TRBV10-3
ASSLWLSSLDTQY	TRBJ2-3	few	TRBV7-6
ASSFESGSVRTGELF	TRBJ2-2	.	TRBV7-3